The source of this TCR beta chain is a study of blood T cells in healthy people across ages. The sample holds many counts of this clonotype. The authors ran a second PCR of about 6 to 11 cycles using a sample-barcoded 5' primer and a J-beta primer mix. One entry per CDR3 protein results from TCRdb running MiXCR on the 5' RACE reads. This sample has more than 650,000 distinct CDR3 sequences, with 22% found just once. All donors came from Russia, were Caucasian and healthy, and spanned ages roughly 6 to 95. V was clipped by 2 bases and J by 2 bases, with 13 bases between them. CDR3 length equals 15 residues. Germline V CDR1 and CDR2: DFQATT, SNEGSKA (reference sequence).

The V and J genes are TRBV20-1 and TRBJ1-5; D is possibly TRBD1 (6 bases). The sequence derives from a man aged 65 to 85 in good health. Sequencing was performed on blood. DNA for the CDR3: TGCAGTGCTAGAAACCCACAGGGTGGCAATCAGCCCCAGCATTTT. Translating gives CSARNPQGGNQPQHF.